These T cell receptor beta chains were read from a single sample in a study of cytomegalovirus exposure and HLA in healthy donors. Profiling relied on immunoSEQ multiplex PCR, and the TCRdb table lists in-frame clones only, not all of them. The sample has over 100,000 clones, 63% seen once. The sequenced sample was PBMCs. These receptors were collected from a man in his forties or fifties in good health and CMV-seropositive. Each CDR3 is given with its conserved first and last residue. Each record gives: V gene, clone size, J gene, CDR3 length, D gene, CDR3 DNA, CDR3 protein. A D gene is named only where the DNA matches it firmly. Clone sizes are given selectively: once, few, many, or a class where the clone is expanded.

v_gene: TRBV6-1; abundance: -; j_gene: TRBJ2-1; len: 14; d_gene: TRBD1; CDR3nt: TGTGCCAGCAGTGAAAGGACAGGGGGCATTGAGCAGTTCTTC; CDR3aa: CASSERTGGIEQFF
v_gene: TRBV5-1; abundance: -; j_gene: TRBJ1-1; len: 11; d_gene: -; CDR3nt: TGCGCCAGCAGACAGGAAGTTGAAGCTTTCTTT; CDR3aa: CASRQEVEAFF
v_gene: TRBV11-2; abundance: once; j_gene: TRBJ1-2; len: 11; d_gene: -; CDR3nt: TGTGCCAGCAGCCCCCGACAGACGCCAACTTTC; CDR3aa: CASSPRQTPTF
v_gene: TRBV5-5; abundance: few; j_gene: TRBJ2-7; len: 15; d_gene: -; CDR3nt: TGTGCCAGCAGCTTCGACAGGTCCTTTACGTACGAGCAGTACTTC; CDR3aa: CASSFDRSFTYEQYF
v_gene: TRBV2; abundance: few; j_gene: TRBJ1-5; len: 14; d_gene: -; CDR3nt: TGTGCCAGCAGTGACAGGGTGTACAATCAGCCCCAGCATTTT; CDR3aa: CASSDRVYNQPQHF
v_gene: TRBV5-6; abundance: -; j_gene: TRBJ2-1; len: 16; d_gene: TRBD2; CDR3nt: TGTGCCAGCAGCTCCGTTTCGGCTAGCGGGAACAATGAGCAGTTCTTC; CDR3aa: CASSSVSASGNNEQFF
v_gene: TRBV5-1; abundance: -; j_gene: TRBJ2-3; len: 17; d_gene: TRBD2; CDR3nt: TGCGCCAGCAGGCCTGGGACTAGCGGGCACCCGGGGGGATCGCAGTATTTT; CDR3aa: CASRPGTSGHPGGSQYF
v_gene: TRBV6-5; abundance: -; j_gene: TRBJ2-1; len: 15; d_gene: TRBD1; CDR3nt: TGTGCCAGCAGTTACTCAGGACAGGGTCTGAATGAGCAGTTCTTC; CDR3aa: CASSYSGQGLNEQFF
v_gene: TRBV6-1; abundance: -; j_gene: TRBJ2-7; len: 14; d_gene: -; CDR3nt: TGTGCCAGCAGTGAAGCAGGACTGTACTACGAGCAGTACTTC; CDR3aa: CASSEAGLYYEQYF
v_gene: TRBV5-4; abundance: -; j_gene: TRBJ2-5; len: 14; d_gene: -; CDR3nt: TGTGCCAGCAGCCCCGGGGAGATCCAAGAGACCCAGTACTTC; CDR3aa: CASSPGEIQETQYF
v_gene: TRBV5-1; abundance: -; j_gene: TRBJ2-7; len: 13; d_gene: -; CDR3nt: TGCGCCAGCCGGGCGGAGGCTAGCCAGGGGATTCACTTC; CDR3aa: CASRAEASQGIHF
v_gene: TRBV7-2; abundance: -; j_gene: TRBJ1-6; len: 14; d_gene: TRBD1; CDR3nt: TGTGCCAGCAGCCCACACGGACAGGGGGAGCCCCTCCACTTT; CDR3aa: CASSPHGQGEPLHF
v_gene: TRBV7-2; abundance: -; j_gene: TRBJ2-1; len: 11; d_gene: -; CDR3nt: TGTGCCAGCAGCTTCCTCTATGAGCAGTTCTTC; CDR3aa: CASSFLYEQFF
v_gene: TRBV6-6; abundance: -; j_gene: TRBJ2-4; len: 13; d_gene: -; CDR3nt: TGTGCCAGCGGCCAGGCCGGGGAAAACATTCAGTACTTC; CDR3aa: CASGQAGENIQYF
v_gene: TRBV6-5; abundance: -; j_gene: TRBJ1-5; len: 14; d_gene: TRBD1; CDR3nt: TGTGCCAGCAGCCTAGACAGGGTGTACCAGCCCCAGCATTTT; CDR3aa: CASSLDRVYQPQHF
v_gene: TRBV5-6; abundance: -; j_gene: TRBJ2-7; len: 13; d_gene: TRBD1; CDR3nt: TGTGCCAGCAGCCCGGACAGGTCCTACGAGCAGTACTTC; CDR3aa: CASSPDRSYEQYF
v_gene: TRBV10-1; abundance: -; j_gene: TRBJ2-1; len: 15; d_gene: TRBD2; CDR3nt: TGCGCCAGCAGTGAAAGCGGGGGGGCCAGAAATGAGCAGTTCTTC; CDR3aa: CASSESGGARNEQFF
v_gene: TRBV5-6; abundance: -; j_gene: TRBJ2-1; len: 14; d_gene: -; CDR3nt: TGTGCCAGCAGCGGTGGCGGAAGATACAATGAGCAGTTCTTC; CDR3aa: CASSGGGRYNEQFF
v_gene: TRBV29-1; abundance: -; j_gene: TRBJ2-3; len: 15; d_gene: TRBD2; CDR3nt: TGCAGCGTGGGACATTCTAGCGGGGCGACAGATACGCAGTATTTT; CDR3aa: CSVGHSSGATDTQYF
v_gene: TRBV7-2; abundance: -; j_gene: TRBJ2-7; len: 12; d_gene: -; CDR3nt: TGTGCCAGCAGTCTCCCACCCGGCGAGCAGTACTTC; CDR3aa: CASSLPPGEQYF
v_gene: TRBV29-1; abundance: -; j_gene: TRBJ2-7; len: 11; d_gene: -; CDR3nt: TGCAGCGTTGTTCTTATTTACGAGCAGTACTTC; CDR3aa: CSVVLIYEQYF
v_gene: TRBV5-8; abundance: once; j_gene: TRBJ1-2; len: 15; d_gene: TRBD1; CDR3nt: TGTGCCAGCAGCTGGCCGGGACAGGGACGAGATGGCTACACCTTC; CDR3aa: CASSWPGQGRDGYTF
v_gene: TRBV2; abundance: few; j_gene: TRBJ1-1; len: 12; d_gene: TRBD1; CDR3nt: TGTGCCAGCAGGACAGGGCTATCTGAAGCTTTCTTT; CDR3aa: CASRTGLSEAFF
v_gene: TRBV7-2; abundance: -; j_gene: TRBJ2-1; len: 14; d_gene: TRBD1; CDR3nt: TGTGCCAGCACCAATATGGACAGGTACAATGAGCAGTTCTTC; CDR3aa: CASTNMDRYNEQFF
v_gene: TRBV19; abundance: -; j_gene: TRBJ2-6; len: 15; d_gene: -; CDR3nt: TGTGCCAGTCGAATTACAGGGACTGGGGCCAACGTCCTGACTTTC; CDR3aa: CASRITGTGANVLTF
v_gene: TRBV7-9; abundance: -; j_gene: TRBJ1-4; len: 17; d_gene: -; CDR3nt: TGTGCCAGCAGCTCCGGGCGGGCGCCTGCAACTAATGAAAAACTGTTTTTT; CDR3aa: CASSSGRAPATNEKLFF
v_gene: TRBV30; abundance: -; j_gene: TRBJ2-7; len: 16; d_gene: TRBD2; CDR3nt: TGTGCCTGGACCCACGGTAGCGGGAGGGGGAGATACGAGCAGTACTTC; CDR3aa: CAWTHGSGRGRYEQYF
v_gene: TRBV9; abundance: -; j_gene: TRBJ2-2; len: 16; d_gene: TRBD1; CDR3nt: TGTGCCAGCAGCGTAGTAGGACAGGGCTACACCGGGGAGCTGTTTTTT; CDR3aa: CASSVVGQGYTGELFF
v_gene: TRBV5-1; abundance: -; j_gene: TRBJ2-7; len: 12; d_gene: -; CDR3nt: TGCGCCAGCAGTCTGACAGACTACGAGCAGTACTTC; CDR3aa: CASSLTDYEQYF
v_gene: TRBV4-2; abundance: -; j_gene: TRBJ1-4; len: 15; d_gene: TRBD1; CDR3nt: TGTGCCAGCAGCCAGGCCGGGACAGGTGGGGAAAAACTGTTTTTT; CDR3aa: CASSQAGTGGEKLFF
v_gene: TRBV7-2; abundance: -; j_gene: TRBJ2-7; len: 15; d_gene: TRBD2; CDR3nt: TGTGCCAGCAGCCTCTTAGCGGGAGCGAAAAGCGAGCAGTACTTC; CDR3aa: CASSLLAGAKSEQYF
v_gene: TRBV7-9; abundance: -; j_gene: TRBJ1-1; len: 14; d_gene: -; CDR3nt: TGTGCCAGCAGCTTGCAAACGGGGGTCGCTGAAGCTTTCTTT; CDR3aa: CASSLQTGVAEAFF
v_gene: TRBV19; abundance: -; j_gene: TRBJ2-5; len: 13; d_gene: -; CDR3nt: TGTGCCAGTAGTATTTCTGGAGTTGAGACCCAGTACTTC; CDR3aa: CASSISGVETQYF
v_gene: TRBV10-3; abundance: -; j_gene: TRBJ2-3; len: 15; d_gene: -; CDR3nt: TGTGCCATCAGGTCACAGGGGGGGCACACAGATACGCAGTATTTT; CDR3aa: CAIRSQGGHTDTQYF
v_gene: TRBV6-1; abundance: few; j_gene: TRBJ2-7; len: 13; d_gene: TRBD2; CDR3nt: TGTGCCAGCAGCGGGACTAACACCTACGAGCAGTACTTC; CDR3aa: CASSGTNTYEQYF
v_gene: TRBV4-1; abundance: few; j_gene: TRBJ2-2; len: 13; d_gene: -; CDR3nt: TGCGCCAGCGAGGGGGCGAACACCGGGGAGCTGTTTTTT; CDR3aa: CASEGANTGELFF
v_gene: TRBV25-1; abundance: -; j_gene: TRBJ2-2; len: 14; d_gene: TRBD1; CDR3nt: TGTGCCAGCAGAAGACAGGGGGTCGACGGGGAGCTGTTTTTT; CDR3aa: CASRRQGVDGELFF
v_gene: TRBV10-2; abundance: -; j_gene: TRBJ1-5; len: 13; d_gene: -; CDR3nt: TGCGCCAGCAGTGACCTCGGGTATCAGCCCCAGCATTTT; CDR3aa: CASSDLGYQPQHF
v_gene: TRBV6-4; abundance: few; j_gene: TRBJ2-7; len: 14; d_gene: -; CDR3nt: TGTGCCAGCCCTCAGCGGTTCTCGATCTACGAGCAGTACTTC; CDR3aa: CASPQRFSIYEQYF
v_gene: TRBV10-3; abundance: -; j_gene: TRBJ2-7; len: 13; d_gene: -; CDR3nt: TGTGCCTCGGCAGACAGTACCTACGTCGAGCAGTACTTC; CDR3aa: CASADSTYVEQYF
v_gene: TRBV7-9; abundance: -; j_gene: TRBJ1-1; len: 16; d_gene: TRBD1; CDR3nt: TGTGCCAGCAGCATCTACAGGGGGCCAGTGAACACTGAAGCTTTCTTT; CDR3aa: CASSIYRGPVNTEAFF
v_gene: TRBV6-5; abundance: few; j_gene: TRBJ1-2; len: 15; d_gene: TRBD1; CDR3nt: TGTGCCAGCAGTTACCCGGGACAGGGTATTTCGGTCTTCACCTTC; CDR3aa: CASSYPGQGISVFTF
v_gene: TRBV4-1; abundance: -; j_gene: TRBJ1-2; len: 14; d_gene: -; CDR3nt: TGCGCCAGCAGCCAAGTCTCCGTCTCCTATGGCTACACCTTC; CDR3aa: CASSQVSVSYGYTF
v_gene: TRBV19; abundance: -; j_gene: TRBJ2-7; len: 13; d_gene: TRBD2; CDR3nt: TGTGCCAGTAGTCCGCGGGGGGTTTACGAGCAGTACTTC; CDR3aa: CASSPRGVYEQYF
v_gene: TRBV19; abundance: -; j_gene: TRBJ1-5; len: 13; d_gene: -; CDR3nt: TGTGCCAGTAGTAAGGGAGGTCTCCAAACCCAGCATTTT; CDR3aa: CASSKGGLQTQHF